This T cell receptor (beta chain) was observed in a study of cytomegalovirus exposure and HLA in healthy donors. Study-level results: HLA alleles were associated with roughly 17,000 TCR beta sequences in a later analysis at 0.05 false discovery rate. As confirmed in vitro, three CMV-associated chains were specific for CMV antigens.

Unrecorded immune exposure was likely among donors, who were nominally healthy when sampled. PCR involved 60 Vbeta and 13 Jbeta primers. The data were produced by immunoSEQ multiplex PCR, yet TCRdb's version contains in-frame clones alone and is incomplete. The data hold roughly 200,000 clones, with under 70% observed a single time. As to this clone: Antigen specificity is unknown.

The CDR3 consists of 17 residues. V shed 5 bases, J shed 0 bases, and the junction held 9 bases outside the gene matches. Per germline, CDR1 SGHTA and CDR2 FQGNSA. The clonotype originates from a man aged 40-50 years in good health and CMV-seropositive. The chain has TRBV7-2 and TRBJ2-5; 10 nucleotides align to TRBD2. The sequencing input was PBMCs. This CDR3 reads CASSPGTSEMYQETQYF. The CDR3 DNA reads TGTGCCAGCAGCCCTGGGACTAGCGAGATGTACCAAGAGACCCAGTACTTC.